The 5 T cell receptor beta chains in this list originate from one sample, sequenced in a study of blood T cell repertoires in COVID-19. Libraries were prepared by immunoSEQ multiplex PCR; TCRdb keeps only in-frame clonotypes and omits some of them. The sample consists of 9,500 to 11,000 clones, over 70% of them appearing once. The sequencing sample was made of peripheral blood. The receptors were gathered from a human donor in a cohort sampled during active COVID-19.

This chain uses TRBV6-5 with TRBJ1-1; D not resolved. There are 11 residues in the CDR3. Germline V gene data show CDR1 as MNHEY and CDR2 as SVGAGI. V was trimmed by 5 bases and J by 11 bases, leaving 12 bases between them. The CDR3: CASSLAVRAFF. The CDR3 bases are TGTGCCAGCAGTCTAGCGGTTCGGGCTTTCTTT.

The genes are TRBV6-6 and TRBJ1-5; D remains ambiguous. Germline CDR1 and CDR2: MNHNY and SVGAGI (reference sequence). Trimming left V 2 bases short and J 3 bases short, with 5 bases between. This CDR3 contains 13 residues. CDR3 protein: CASSYAVNQPQHF. DNA for the CDR3: TGTGCCAGCAGTTACGCGGTCAATCAGCCCCAGCATTTT.

V is TRBV11-2 and J is TRBJ2-3; maybe TRBD2 (6 bases). Trimming left V 5 bases short and J 4 bases short, with 16 bases between. The CDR3 has 15 amino acids. CDR1 and CDR2 from the germline V gene are SGHAT and FQNNGV. The CDR3 DNA is TGTGCCAGCAGCGGAACTAGAAGGAGGGCAGATACGCAGTATTTT. Amino acids: CASSGTRRRADTQYF.

This rearrangement joins TRBV6-2 or TRBV6-3 to TRBJ2-1, with 7 bases lining up with TRBD2. CDR3 size: 16 residues. The trim removed 3 bases at V and 1 base at J, leaving 6 bases unmatched. The germline V gene encodes CDR1 MNHEY and CDR2 SVGEGT. The CDR3 spells CASSYEAGKSYNEQFF. In DNA, the CDR3 is TGTGCCAGCAGTTATGAAGCGGGGAAATCCTACAATGAGCAGTTCTTC.

This chain connects TRBV5-8 to TRBJ2-5; 10 positions agree with TRBD1. Germline lookup yields CDR1 SGHTS and CDR2 YDEGEE. V lost 3 bases to trimming and J lost 1 base; unmatched junction nucleotides: 3. The CDR3 is 15 residues long. The CDR3 coding sequence is TGTGCCAGCAGCTCGGGGACAGGGGCCCAAGAGACCCAGTACTTC. This gives the protein CASSSGTGAQETQYF.